A single sample gave rise to the 24 T cell receptor beta chains below, sequenced in a study of blood T cell repertoires in COVID-19. This table comes from immunoSEQ multiplex PCR, and its TCRdb copy is limited to in-frame clones, with some not included. The sample yields around 90,000 clones, around 90% seen once. The specimen sequenced was peripheral blood. The receptors come from a man aged 50 to 59 with COVID-19, enrolled during active disease.

The chain employs TRBV5-1 and TRBJ1-1; TRBD1 agrees at 7 bases. The CDR3 covers 15 residues. Germline loops: CDR1 SGHRS, CDR2 YFSETQ. The ends lost 0 bases at V and 0 bases at J; junction bases unmatched: 2. The CDR3 loop is CASSLEGQMNTEAFF. CDR3 nucleotide sequence: TGCGCCAGCAGCTTGGAGGGACAGATGAACACTGAAGCTTTCTTT.

For the CDR3, the DNA is TGTGCCAGCGGTAGGGAGACTGAAGCTTTCTTT. Translated, it gives CASGRETEAFF. The genes are TRBV14 and TRBJ1-1, with D unclear. V was pared by 8 bases and J by 5 bases, with 9 bases between. Germline values: CDR1 SGHDN, CDR2 FVKESK. The CDR3 extends over 11 amino acids. The full variable domain, in which reference TRBV14 and TRBJ1-1 provide the parts outside the CDR3, is EAGVTQFPSHSVIEKGQTVTLRCDPISGHDNLYWYRRVMGKEIKFLLHFVKESKQDESGMPNNRFLAERTGGTYSTLKVQPAELEDSGVYFCASGRETEAFFGQGTRLTVV.

The chain joins TRBV5-1 to TRBJ1-3, with a weak D call TRBD1 (6 bases). The CDR3 spans 17 residues. V was shortened by 0 bases and J by 3 bases, with 16 bases between the two germline ends. Germline values: CDR1 SGHRS, CDR2 YFSETQ. The CDR3 DNA sequence: TGCGCCAGCAGCTTGGCCCCGGGACACACCGGTGGAAACACCATATATTTT. This sequence encodes CASSLAPGHTGGNTIYF.

This rearrangement joins TRBV3-1 (or the pseudogene TRBV3-2) to TRBJ2-7; D might be TRBD1 (5 bases). The CDR3 loop spans 15 amino acids. Germline loops: CDR1 LGHDT, CDR2 YNNKEL (reference sequence). Deletions cut 3 bases from V and 0 bases from J, with 12 bases between. CDR3: CASSQKQVTSYEQYF. The DNA of the CDR3 is TGTGCCAGCAGCCAGAAACAGGTAACCTCCTACGAGCAGTACTTC.

The chain links TRBV19 to TRBJ2-6; D not resolved. CDR3 length: 17 residues. Trimming stripped 0 bases from V and 0 bases from J, with 9 bases between. Per the germline V gene, CDR1 is LNHDA and CDR2 is SQIVND (reference sequence). The CDR3 sequence is CASSIDLLRSGANVLTF. CDR3 coding DNA: TGTGCCAGTAGTATAGATCTATTGCGCTCTGGGGCCAACGTCCTGACTTTC. The complete variable domain, with remaining parts taken from reference TRBV19 and TRBJ2-6, reads DGGITQSPKYLFRKEGQNVTLSCEQNLNHDAMYWYRQDPGQGLRLIYYSQIVNDFQKGDIAEGYSVSREKKESFPLTVTSAQKNPTAFYLCASSIDLLRSGANVLTFGAGSRLTVL.

This chain uses TRBV2 with TRBJ1-2; tentative D call: TRBD1 (6 bases). CDR3 length: 12 amino acids. V lost 7 bases and J lost 8, with 14 bases in between. Germline values: CDR1 SNHLY, CDR2 FYNNEI. CDR3 coding DNA: TGTGCCAGCATGCGCGAGGGACAAGGCTACACCTTC. It yields the protein CASMREGQGYTF. The whole variable domain, remainder taken from reference TRBV2 and TRBJ1-2, is EPEVTQTPSHQVTQMGQEVILRCVPISNHLYFYWYRQILGQKVEFLVSFYNNEISEKSEIFDDQFSVERPDGSNFTLKIRSTKLEDSAMYFCASMREGQGYTFGSGTRLTVV.

The chain employs TRBV11-2 and TRBJ1-6; tentative D call: TRBD1 (5 bases). CDR1 is SGHAT, CDR2 FQNNGV, per germline. Trimming stripped 2 bases from V and 1 base from J, with 6 bases between. The CDR3 extends over 15 amino acids. The CDR3 sequence is CASSLRQSYNSPLHF. CDR3 nucleotides: TGTGCCAGCAGCTTACGACAGTCCTATAATTCACCCCTCCACTTT.

About this clone itself: At the DNA level, this CDR3 is encoded by other sequences in the same sample as well. The V and J genes are TRBV6-5 and TRBJ1-2, with 7 nucleotides matching TRBD1. Germline-derived CDR1 and CDR2 are MNHEY and SVGAGI. With V trimmed by 4 bases and J by 4 bases, 6 bases remained unmatched. The CDR3 runs 14 residues. The CDR3 sequence: CASSSTGVGYGYTF. DNA for the CDR3: TGTGCCAGCAGTTCCACAGGGGTGGGCTATGGCTACACCTTC.

This sequence joins TRBV4-1 and TRBJ1-5; 9 bases line up with TRBD1. The V segment lost 2 bases and the J segment 6 bases; nucleotides outside the gene matches: 8. This CDR3 comprises 16 residues. Germline CDR1 MGHRA, CDR2 YSYEKL. The CDR3 DNA reads TGCGCCAGCAGCCAAAACCCCGACAGGGGGGGTCAGCCCCAGCATTTT. Amino acids: CASSQNPDRGGQPQHF.

The V call is TRBV5-1, the J call TRBJ1-3, with 9 bases identical to TRBD1. The V gene end was trimmed by 4 bases and the J gene end by 7 bases; junction bases not matched to a gene: 9. The germline V gene encodes CDR1 SGHRS and CDR2 YFSETQ. The CDR3 length is 15 residues. In DNA form, the CDR3 reads TGCGCCAGCAGCCCTCGGACAGGGGCGGGGAACACCATATATTTT. As protein: CASSPRTGAGNTIYF.

J is TRBJ2-5 and V is TRBV12-3 or TRBV12-4; D unclear. This CDR3 region has 13 residues. Trimming shortened V by 1 base and J by 3 bases, and 6 bases separated the two germline ends. For the CDR3, the DNA is TGTGCCAGCAGTTTAGGAGTTGAAGAGACCCAGTACTTC. As protein: CASSLGVEETQYF.

The chain has TRBV3-1 (or the pseudogene TRBV3-2) and TRBJ1-2; the match to TRBD1 covers 7 bases. This CDR3 is built from 17 residues. The V segment lost 1 base and the J segment 1 base; nucleotides outside the gene matches: 9. Per the germline V gene, CDR1 is LGHDT and CDR2 is YNNKEL (reference sequence). CDR3 bases: TGTGCCAGCAGCCAAGTCCCAGGAGGGGGCCTTAACTATGGCTACACCTTC. This codes for CASSQVPGGGLNYGYTF.

The CDR3 here is CAISDRVGNQPQHF. CDR3 in DNA: TGTGCCATCAGTGACAGGGTTGGCAATCAGCCCCAGCATTTT. This chain connects TRBV10-3 to TRBJ1-5; tentative D call: TRBD1 (5 bases). Germline loops: CDR1 ENHRY, CDR2 SYGVKD. The length of the CDR3 is 14 residues. Between the trimmed V and J ends, which lost 3 bases and 2 bases, there was a span of 8 bases.

As concerns this clone: The same CDR3 is also encoded by other DNA sequences in this sample. The V call is TRBV5-1, the J call TRBJ1-1, with a tentative D call TRBD1 (5 bases). Germline V gene data show CDR1 as SGHRS and CDR2 as YFSETQ. The CDR3 runs 13 residues. V was clipped by 4 bases and J by 0 bases, with 7 bases between them. As DNA, the CDR3 is TGCGCCAGCAGCCTGGACATGAACACTGAAGCTTTCTTT. It specifies CASSLDMNTEAFF.

This chain uses TRBV6-6 with TRBJ2-7, with a possible D match to TRBD1 (5 bases). V dropped 8 bases and J dropped 2 bases, with 16 bases sitting between them. CDR3 length equals 14 residues. Germline-derived CDR1 and CDR2 are MNHNY and SVGAGI (reference sequence). The chain's CDR3 is CASHQGGGAYEQYF. CDR3 bases: TGTGCCAGCCACCAGGGCGGTGGGGCCTACGAGCAGTACTTC.

V is TRBV6-6 and J is TRBJ1-1, with a possible D match to TRBD1 (5 bases). CDR1 and CDR2 (germline): MNHNY, SVGAGI (reference sequence). The CDR3 loop spans 13 amino acids. V lost 10 bases and J lost 1, with 13 bases in between. The CDR3 region has the DNA TGTGCCACATCCGGGACTGGGAACACTGAAGCTTTCTTT. It translates to CATSGTGNTEAFF.

This chain links TRBV4-2 with TRBJ2-1; D remains unclear. Germline CDR1 reads LGHNA; CDR2 reads YNFKEQ. Trimming removed 1 base at V and 4 bases at J, with 14 bases between. This CDR3 spans 16 amino acids. The CDR3 nucleotides read TGTGCCAGCAGCCAAGTTGCCGTCCCTAGGTACAATGAGCAGTTCTTC. It translates to CASSQVAVPRYNEQFF.

CDR3 loop: CASSRRQLRNQPQHF. The CDR3 DNA reads as TGTGCCAGCAGCCGACGACAGCTACGCAATCAGCCCCAGCATTTT. The J gene is TRBJ1-5, the V gene TRBV28; a possible D gene is TRBD1 (5 bases). The CDR3 runs to 15 residues. CDR1 and CDR2 from the germline V gene are MDHEN and SYDVKM. V lost 6 bases and J lost 2, with 14 bases in between.

J is TRBJ2-7 and V is TRBV12-3 or TRBV12-4, with 7 bases identical to TRBD2. Unmatched junction bases numbered 2, after V lost 0 bases and J lost 6 bases. The CDR3 sequence is 13 residues long. The CDR3 DNA follows: TGTGCCAGCAGTTTAGCGGGGGGGACCGAGCAGTACTTC. The encoded protein is CASSLAGGTEQYF.

The rearrangement joins TRBV24-1 to TRBJ1-1; no clear D. The V end lost 3 bases, the J end lost 2 bases, and 6 bases lay between the germline ends. In germline, CDR1 is KGHDR, CDR2 SFDVKD. This CDR3 region has 13 residues. The CDR3 region is CATSDAVNTEAFF. The CDR3 nucleotides are TGTGCCACCAGTGATGCGGTTAACACTGAAGCTTTCTTT.

The chain is built from TRBV11-2 and TRBJ1-1; no clear D gene. CDR3 length: 12 residues. Trimming cost V 7 bases and J 5 bases, with 11 bases left between them. CDR1 and CDR2 (germline): SGHAT, FQNNGV. Written as DNA, the CDR3 is TGTGCCAGCAAAGTCACGACAACTGAAGCTTTCTTT. Protein sequence: CASKVTTTEAFF.

The chain carries TRBV2 and TRBJ1-1; D possibly corresponds to TRBD1 (6 bases). The CDR3 is 13 residues long. CDR1 is SNHLY, CDR2 FYNNEI, per germline. The ends were cut back, 6 bases at V and 2 bases at J, with 10 bases in the middle. The CDR3 nucleotides are TGTGCCAGCAGGGTGGACAGCAACACTGAAGCTTTCTTT. Translating it yields CASRVDSNTEAFF.

V is TRBV7-6 and J is TRBJ1-4, with TRBD1 matching 9 bases. V dropped 5 bases and J dropped 0; count of bases not matched to a gene: 1. The CDR3 contains 15 residues. Germline CDR1 SGHVS, CDR2 FNYEAQ. CDR3 in amino acids: CASSDRGTTNEKLFF. The CDR3 DNA reads TGTGCCAGCAGCGACAGGGGGACAACTAATGAAAAACTGTTTTTT.

This rearrangement joins TRBV24-1 to TRBJ1-2; 8 positions match TRBD1. This CDR3 spans 14 amino acids. J lost 6 bases, V lost 4 bases, and 6 bases had no gene match. From germline, CDR1 is KGHDR and CDR2 SFDVKD. CDR3 sequence: CATSERQGRDGYTF. The DNA for the CDR3 is TGTGCCACCAGTGAGCGACAGGGGCGGGATGGCTACACCTTC.